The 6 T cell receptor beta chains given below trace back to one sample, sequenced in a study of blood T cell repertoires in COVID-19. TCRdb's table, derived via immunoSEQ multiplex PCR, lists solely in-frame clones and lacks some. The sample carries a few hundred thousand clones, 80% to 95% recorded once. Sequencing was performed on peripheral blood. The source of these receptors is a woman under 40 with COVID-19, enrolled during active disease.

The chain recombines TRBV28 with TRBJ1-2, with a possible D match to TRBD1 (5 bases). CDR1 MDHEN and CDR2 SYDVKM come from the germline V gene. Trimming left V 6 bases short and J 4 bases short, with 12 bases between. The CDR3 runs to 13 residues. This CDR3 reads CASRLPQGYGYTF. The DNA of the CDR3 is TGTGCCAGCAGACTGCCCCAGGGCTATGGCTACACCTTC.

In DNA, the CDR3 is TGCAGCGTTGTGAGACAGGGGGAAAACATTCAGTACTTC. Residues: CSVVRQGENIQYF. The chain has TRBV29-1 and TRBJ2-4; 9 nucleotides line up with TRBD1. The CDR3 sequence is 13 residues long. Germline CDR1 and CDR2: SQVTM and ANQGSEA. J lost 5 bases, V lost 4 bases, and 3 bases had no gene match.

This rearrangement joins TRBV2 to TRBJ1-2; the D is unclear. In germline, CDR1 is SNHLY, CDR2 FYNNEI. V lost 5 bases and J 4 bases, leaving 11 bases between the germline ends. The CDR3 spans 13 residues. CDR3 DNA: TGTGCCAGCAGTAGCGGACCGCGCTATGGCTACACCTTC. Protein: CASSSGPRYGYTF.

DNA of the CDR3: TGTGCCACCAGGAAGACAGGGGCCTATGGCTACACCTTC. This encodes CATRKTGAYGYTF. The J gene is TRBJ1-2, the V gene TRBV24-1, with TRBD1 identical over 8 bases. Looked up from germline, CDR1 is KGHDR and CDR2 is SFDVKD. CDR3 size: 13 residues. V shed 7 bases, J shed 4 bases, and the junction held 4 bases outside the gene matches.

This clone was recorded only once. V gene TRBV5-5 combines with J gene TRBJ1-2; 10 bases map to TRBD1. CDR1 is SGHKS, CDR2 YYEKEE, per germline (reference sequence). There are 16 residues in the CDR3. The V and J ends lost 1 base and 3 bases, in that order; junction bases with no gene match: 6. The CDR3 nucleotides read TGTGCCAGCAGCTTGCGGGGGGACAGGGGCGACTATGGCTACACCTTC. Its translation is CASSLRGDRGDYGYTF.

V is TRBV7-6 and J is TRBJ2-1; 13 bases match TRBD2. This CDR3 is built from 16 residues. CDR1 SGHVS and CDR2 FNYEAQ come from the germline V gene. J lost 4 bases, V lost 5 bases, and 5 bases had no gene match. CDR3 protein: CASSPGTSGAYNEQFF. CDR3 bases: TGTGCCAGCAGCCCGGGGACTAGCGGGGCTTACAATGAGCAGTTCTTC.